The following is a TCR beta chain sequence with its context. TCRdb called the 5' RACE reads again in MiXCR, with one record for every CDR3 protein. The profile covers about 140,000 distinct CDR3 sequences, with roughly 19% appearing a single time and about 2% taken by the ten largest. This sample is drawn from a study of T-cell memory formation after mild COVID-19. Germline V gene sequence: CDR1 SGHTA, CDR2 FQGTGA. Unmatched junction bases numbered 2, after V lost 1 base and J lost 0 bases. This CDR3 is built from 17 residues. The receptor was isolated from an adult woman who had mild COVID-19 (a few samples of this study predate the infection). Cell type and time point are not known. Sequencing input: PBMCs or a T cell subset sorted from them (not recorded which). This rearrangement joins TRBV7-3 to TRBJ2-6; 8 positions agree with TRBD1. This CDR3 is CASSLSGQGSGANVLTF. For the CDR3, the DNA is TGTGCCAGCAGCTTAAGCGGACAGGGCTCTGGGGCCAACGTCCTGACTTTC. Full variable domain (remainder filled in from reference TRBV7-3 and TRBJ2-6): GAGVSQTPSNKVTEKGKYVELRCDPISGHTALYWYRQSLGQGPEFLIYFQGTGAADDSGLPNDRFFAVRPEGSVSTLKIQRTERGDSAVYLCASSLSGQGSGANVLTFGAGSRLTVL.